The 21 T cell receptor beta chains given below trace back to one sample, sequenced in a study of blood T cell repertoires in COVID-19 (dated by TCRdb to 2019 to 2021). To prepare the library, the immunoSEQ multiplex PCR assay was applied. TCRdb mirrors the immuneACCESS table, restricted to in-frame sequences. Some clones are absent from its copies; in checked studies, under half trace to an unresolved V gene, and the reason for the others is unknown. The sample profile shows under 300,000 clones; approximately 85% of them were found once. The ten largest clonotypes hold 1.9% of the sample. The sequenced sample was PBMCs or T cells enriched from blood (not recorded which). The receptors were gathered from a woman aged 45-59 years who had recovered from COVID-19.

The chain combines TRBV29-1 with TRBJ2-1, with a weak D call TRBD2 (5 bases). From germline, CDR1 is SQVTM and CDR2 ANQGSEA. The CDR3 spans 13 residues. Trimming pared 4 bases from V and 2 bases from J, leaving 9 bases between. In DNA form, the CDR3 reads TGCAGCGTTGGGGTAGCGACCTACAATGAGCAGTTCTTC. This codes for CSVGVATYNEQFF.

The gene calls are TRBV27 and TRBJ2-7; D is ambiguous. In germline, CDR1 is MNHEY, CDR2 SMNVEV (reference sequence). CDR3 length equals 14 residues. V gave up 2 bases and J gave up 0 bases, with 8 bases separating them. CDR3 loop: CASSLKAFSYEQYF. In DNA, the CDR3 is TGTGCCAGCAGTTTAAAAGCATTCTCCTACGAGCAGTACTTC.

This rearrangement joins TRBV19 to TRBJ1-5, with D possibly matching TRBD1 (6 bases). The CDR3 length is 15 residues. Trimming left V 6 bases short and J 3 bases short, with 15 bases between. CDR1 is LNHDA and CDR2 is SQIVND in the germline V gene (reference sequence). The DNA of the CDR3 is TGTGCCAGTAGCGCCGAGGACAGCCCCAATCAGCCCCAGCATTTT. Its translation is CASSAEDSPNQPQHF.

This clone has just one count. The CDR3 sequence is CASSPQGVSGYEQYF. The DNA of the CDR3 is TGTGCCAGCAGCCCCCAGGGGGTCTCTGGCTACGAGCAGTACTTC. The chain has TRBV7-9 and TRBJ2-7, with 7 bases that match TRBD1. Germline V gene lookup returns CDR1 SEHNR and CDR2 FQNEAQ (reference sequence). Germline trimming cut 5 bases from V and 3 bases from J; bases unmatched to any gene: 10. CDR3 length: 15 amino acids. The variable domain in full, with the rest retrieved from reference TRBV7-9 and TRBJ2-7, is DTGVSQNPRHKITKRGQNVTFRCDPISEHNRLYWYRQTLGQGPEFLTYFQNEAQLEKSRLLSDRFSAERPKGSFSTLEIQRTEQGDSAMYLCASSPQGVSGYEQYFGPGTRLTVT.

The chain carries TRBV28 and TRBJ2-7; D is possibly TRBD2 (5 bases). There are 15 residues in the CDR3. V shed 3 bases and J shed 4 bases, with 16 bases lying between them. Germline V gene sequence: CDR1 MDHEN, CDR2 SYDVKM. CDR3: CASSFYAGAEYEQYF. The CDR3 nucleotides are TGTGCCAGCAGTTTCTATGCGGGTGCCGAATACGAGCAGTACTTC.

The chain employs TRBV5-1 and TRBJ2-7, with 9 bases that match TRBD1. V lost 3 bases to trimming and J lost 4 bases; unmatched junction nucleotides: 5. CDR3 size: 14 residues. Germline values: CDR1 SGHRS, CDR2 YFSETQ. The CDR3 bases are TGCGCCAGCAGCTCACAGGGGGCCGTTTACGAGCAGTACTTC. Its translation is CASSSQGAVYEQYF.

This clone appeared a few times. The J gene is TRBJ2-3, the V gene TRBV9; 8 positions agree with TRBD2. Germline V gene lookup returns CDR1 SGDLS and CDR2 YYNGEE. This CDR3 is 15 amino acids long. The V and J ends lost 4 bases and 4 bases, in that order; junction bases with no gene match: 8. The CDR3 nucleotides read TGTGCCAGCAGCTCATGGCGGGGGGTCCCAGATACGCAGTATTTT. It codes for CASSSWRGVPDTQYF.

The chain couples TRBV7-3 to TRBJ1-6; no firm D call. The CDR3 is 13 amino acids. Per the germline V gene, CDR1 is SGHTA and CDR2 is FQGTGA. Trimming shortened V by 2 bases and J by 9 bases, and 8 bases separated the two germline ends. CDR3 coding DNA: TGTGCCAGCAGCTTAGGAGGGTTTTCACCCCTCCACTTT. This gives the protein CASSLGGFSPLHF.

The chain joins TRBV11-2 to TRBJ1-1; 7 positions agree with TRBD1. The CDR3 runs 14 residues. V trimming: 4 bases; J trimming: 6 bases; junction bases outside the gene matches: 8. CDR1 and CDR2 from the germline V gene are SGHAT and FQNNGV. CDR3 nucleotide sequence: TGTGCCAGCAGCTACCGACAGGGTGTCCCTGAAGCTTTCTTT. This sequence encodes CASSYRQGVPEAFF. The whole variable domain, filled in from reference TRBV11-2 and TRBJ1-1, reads EAGVAQSPRYKIIEKRQSVAFWCNPISGHATLYWYQQILGQGPKLLIQFQNNGVVDDSQLPKDRFSAERLKGVDSTLKIQPAKLEDSAVYLCASSYRQGVPEAFFGQGTRLTVV.

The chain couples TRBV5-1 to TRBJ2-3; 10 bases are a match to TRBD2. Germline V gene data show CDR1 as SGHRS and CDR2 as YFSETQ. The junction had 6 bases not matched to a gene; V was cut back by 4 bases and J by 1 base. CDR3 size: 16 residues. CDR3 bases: TGCGCCAGCAGCATCGCCGGGACTAGCGGCACAGATACGCAGTATTTT. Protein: CASSIAGTSGTDTQYF. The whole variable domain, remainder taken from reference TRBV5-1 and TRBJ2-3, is KAGVTQTPRYLIKTRGQQVTLSCSPISGHRSVSWYQQTPGQGLQFLFEYFSETQRNKGNFPGRFSGRQFSNSRSEMNVSTLELGDSALYLCASSIAGTSGTDTQYFGPGTRLTVL.

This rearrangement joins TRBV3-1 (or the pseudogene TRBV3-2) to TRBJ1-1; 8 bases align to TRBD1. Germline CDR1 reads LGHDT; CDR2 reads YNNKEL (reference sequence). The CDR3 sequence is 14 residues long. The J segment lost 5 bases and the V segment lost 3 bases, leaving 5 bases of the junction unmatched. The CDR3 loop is CASSHTGGYTEAFF. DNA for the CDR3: TGTGCCAGCAGCCATACAGGGGGATATACTGAAGCTTTCTTT.

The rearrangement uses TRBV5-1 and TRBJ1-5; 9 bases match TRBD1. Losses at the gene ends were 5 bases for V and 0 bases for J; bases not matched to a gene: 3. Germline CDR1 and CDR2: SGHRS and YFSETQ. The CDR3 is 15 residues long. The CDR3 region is CASRRTGDSNQPQHF. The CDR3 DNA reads TGCGCCAGCAGGCGGACAGGGGATAGCAATCAGCCCCAGCATTTT.

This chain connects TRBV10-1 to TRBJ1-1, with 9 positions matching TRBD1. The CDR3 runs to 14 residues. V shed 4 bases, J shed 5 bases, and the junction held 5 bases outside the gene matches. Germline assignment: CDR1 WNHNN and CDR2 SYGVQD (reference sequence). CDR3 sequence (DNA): TGCGCCAGCAGTGCGGACAGGGGAGGTACTGAAGCTTTCTTT. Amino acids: CASSADRGGTEAFF.

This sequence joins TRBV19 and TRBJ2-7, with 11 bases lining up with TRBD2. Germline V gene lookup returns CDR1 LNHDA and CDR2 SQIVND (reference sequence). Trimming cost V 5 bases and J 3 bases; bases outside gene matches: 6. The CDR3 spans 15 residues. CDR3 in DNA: TGTGCCAGTAGTCCAACAACTAGCGGGGGCTACGAGCAGTACTTC. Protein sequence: CASSPTTSGGYEQYF.

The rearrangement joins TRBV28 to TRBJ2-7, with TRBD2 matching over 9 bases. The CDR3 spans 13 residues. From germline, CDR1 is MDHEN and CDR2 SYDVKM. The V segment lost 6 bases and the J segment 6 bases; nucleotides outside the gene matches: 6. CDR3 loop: CASRPGLAPEQYF. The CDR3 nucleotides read TGTGCCAGCAGACCGGGACTAGCTCCCGAGCAGTACTTC.

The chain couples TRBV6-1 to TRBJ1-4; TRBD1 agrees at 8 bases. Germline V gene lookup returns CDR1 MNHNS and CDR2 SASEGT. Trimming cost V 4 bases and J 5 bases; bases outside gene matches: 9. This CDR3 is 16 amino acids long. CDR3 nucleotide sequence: TGTGCCAGCAGTGGTGGGCCGGGACAGGAAAATGAAAAACTGTTTTTT. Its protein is CASSGGPGQENEKLFF.

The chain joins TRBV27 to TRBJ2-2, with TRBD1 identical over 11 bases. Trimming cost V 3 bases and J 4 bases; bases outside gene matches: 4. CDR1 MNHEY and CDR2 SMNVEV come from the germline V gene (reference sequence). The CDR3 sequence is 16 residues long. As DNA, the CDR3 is TGTGCCAGCAGTTTGATCGGGACAGGGGGCACCGGGGAGCTGTTTTTT. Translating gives CASSLIGTGGTGELFF.

The DNA of the CDR3 is TGTGCCAGCAGCTCCGGGACAGGAGACTCTGGAAACACCATATATTTT. It translates to CASSSGTGDSGNTIYF. The chain is built from TRBV9 and TRBJ1-3; TRBD1 matches 8 bases. The junction had 6 bases not matched to a gene; V was cut back by 4 bases and J by 0 bases. From germline, CDR1 is SGDLS and CDR2 YYNGEE. The length of the CDR3 is 16 residues.

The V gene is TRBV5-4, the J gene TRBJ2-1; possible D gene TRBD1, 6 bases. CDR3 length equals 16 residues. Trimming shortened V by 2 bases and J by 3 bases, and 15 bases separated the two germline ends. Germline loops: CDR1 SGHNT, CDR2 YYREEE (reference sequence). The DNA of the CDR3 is TGTGCCAGCAGCTTATCGGACAGAGTAGTCTACAATGAGCAGTTCTTC. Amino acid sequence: CASSLSDRVVYNEQFF.

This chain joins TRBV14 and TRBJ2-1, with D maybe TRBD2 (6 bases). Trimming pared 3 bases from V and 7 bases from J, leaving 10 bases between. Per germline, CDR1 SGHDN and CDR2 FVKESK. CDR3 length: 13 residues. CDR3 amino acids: CASSQRLGNEQFF. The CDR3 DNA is TGTGCCAGCAGCCAGCGACTAGGTAATGAGCAGTTCTTC. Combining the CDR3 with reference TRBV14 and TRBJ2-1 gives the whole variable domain EAGVTQFPSHSVIEKGQTVTLRCDPISGHDNLYWYRRVMGKEIKFLLHFVKESKQDESGMPNNRFLAERTGGTYSTLKVQPAELEDSGVYFCASSQRLGNEQFFGPGTRLTVL.

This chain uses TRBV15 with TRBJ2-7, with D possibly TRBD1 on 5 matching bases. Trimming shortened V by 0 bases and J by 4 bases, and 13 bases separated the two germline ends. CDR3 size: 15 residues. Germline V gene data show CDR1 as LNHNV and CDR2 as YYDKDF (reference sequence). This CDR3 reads CATSREAVDTYEQYF. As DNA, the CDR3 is TGTGCCACCAGCAGAGAGGCAGTGGACACGTACGAGCAGTACTTC.